A single sample is the source of the 2 T cell receptor beta chains below, sequenced in a study of identical twins. TCRdb independently ran MiXCR on the 5' RACE reads; one entry per CDR3 protein. The sample includes about 470,000 distinct CDR3 sequences, approximately 24% seen only once; the top ten take 2.9%. These data are also associated with another study on T cells expressing NK-cell markers.

What was sequenced was CD4+ T cells sorted from blood. Receptors originate from a woman under 30 in good health.

The rearrangement joins TRBV20-1 to TRBJ1-2; 7 bases match TRBD1. After removal of 1 base from V and 4 bases from J, the junction contained 3 bases not matched to a gene. The CDR3 has 13 residues. The germline V gene has CDR1 DFQATT and CDR2 SNEGSKA (reference sequence). CDR3 loop: CSARGGQIYGYTF. CDR3 DNA sequence: TGCAGTGCTAGAGGGGGACAGATCTATGGCTACACCTTC.

Only a few counts were recorded for this clonotype. This chain joins TRBV12-3 or TRBV12-4 and TRBJ1-2, with 7 bases that match TRBD1. This CDR3 region has 15 residues. Trimming cost V 6 bases and J 4 bases; bases outside gene matches: 11. This chain's CDR3 is CASSRQGTVGYGYTF. CDR3 nucleotides: TGTGCCAGCAGCCGACAGGGCACAGTGGGCTATGGCTACACCTTC.